This T cell receptor beta chain was found in a study of blood T cell repertoires in COVID-19. The overall study: Donors in the United States, Italy and Spain gave samples during acute or convalescent COVID-19.

Germline lookup yields CDR1 SGHNT and CDR2 YENEEA. The CDR3 is made up of 13 amino acids. V was trimmed by 5 bases and J by 3 bases, leaving 8 bases between them. The table came from immunoSEQ multiplex PCR; TCRdb's copy has only in-frame clones and leaves some out. Of 150,000 to 200,000 clones in the sample, around nine tenths are singletons; the top ten hold over 4.5%. This chain connects TRBV11-3 to TRBJ2-1; D remains unclear. The TCR originated in a human donor in a cohort sampled during active COVID-19. The specimen sequenced was peripheral blood. CDR3 protein: CASSHLSYNEQFF. CDR3 coding DNA: TGTGCCAGCAGCCACCTGAGCTACAATGAGCAGTTCTTC.